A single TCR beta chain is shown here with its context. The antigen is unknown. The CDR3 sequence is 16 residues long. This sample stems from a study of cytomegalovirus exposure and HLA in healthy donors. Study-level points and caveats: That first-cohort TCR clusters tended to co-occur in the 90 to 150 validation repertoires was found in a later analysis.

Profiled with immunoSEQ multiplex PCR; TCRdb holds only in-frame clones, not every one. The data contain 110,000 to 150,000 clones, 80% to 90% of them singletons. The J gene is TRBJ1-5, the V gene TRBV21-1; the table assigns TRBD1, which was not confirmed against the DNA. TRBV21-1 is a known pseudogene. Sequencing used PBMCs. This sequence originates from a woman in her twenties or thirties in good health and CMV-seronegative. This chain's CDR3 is CASSPRQGDSNQPQHF. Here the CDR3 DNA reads TGTGCCAGCAGCCCGCGACAGGGGGATAGCAATCAGCCCCAGCATTTT.